These 18 T cell receptor beta chains were all obtained from the same sample, sequenced in a study of shared clonotypes between healthy human individuals. The protocol was immunoSEQ multiplex PCR, while the TCRdb copy is restricted to in-frame clones and leaves out a portion. The table records around 1 million clones, over 75% of them present only once. Material: memory CD4+ T cells sorted from blood. Sample subset: CD45RA-negative fraction. These receptors were collected from a man younger than 30 in good health.

Details on this clone: Other DNA sequences within the sample encode an identical CDR3. The V and J genes are TRBV9 and TRBJ1-4; D unclear. The V end lost 0 bases, the J end lost 0 bases, and 6 bases lay between the germline ends. The CDR3 contains 15 residues. Germline V lookup: CDR1 SGDLS, CDR2 YYNGEE. The CDR3 region has the DNA TGTGCCAGCAGCGTAGGTGGCGCAACTAATGAAAAACTGTTTTTT. Translated: CASSVGGATNEKLFF.

The chain links TRBV19 to TRBJ2-2; 15 nucleotides align to TRBD2. V lost 4 bases to trimming and J lost 14 bases; unmatched junction nucleotides: 5. The CDR3 contains 14 residues. Germline V gene data show CDR1 as LNHDA and CDR2 as SQIVND (reference sequence). This CDR3 reads CASSTMGLAGGLFF. The CDR3, as DNA: TGTGCCAGTAGTACCATGGGACTAGCGGGGGGCCTGTTTTTT. The full variable domain, its missing parts supplied by reference TRBV19 and TRBJ2-2, is DGGITQSPKYLFRKEGQNVTLSCEQNLNHDAMYWYRQDPGQGLRLIYYSQIVNDFQKGDIAEGYSVSREKKESFPLTVTSAQKNPTAFYLCASSTMGLAGGLFFGEGSRLTVL.

This clone was recorded only once. The chain uses TRBV5-1 and TRBJ2-1, with D unresolved. The CDR3 sequence is 17 residues long. CDR1 SGHRS and CDR2 YFSETQ come from the germline V gene. V was cut by 4 bases and J by 6 bases, with 23 bases left in between. The CDR3 is CASSPPVGSSLSNEQFF. The CDR3 bases are TGCGCCAGCAGCCCCCCAGTTGGTAGTTCGCTTTCCAATGAGCAGTTCTTC. Supplemented by reference TRBV5-1 and TRBJ2-1, the full variable domain reads KAGVTQTPRYLIKTRGQQVTLSCSPISGHRSVSWYQQTPGQGLQFLFEYFSETQRNKGNFPGRFSGRQFSNSRSEMNVSTLELGDSALYLCASSPPVGSSLSNEQFFGPGTRLTVL.

The chain joins TRBV6-5 to TRBJ1-1; D unclear. Per the germline V gene, CDR1 is MNHEY and CDR2 is SVGAGI. The CDR3 is 11 residues long. V shed 9 bases and J shed 0 bases, with 5 bases lying between them. The CDR3 sequence: CASKMNTEAFF. DNA of the CDR3: TGTGCCAGTAAGATGAACACTGAAGCTTTCTTT.

The sample holds a few counts of this clone. The gene calls are TRBV7-6 and TRBJ1-1, with a possible D match to TRBD1 (5 bases). This CDR3 has 13 residues. From germline, CDR1 is SGHVS and CDR2 FNYEAQ. Trimming took 11 bases from V and 0 from J, leaving 13 bases between them. CDR3 nucleotides: TGTGCCTCGTCAGGGCTCATGAACACTGAAGCTTTCTTT. The encoded protein is CASSGLMNTEAFF.

The J gene is TRBJ2-2, the V gene TRBV7-6, with D possibly TRBD2 on 6 matching bases. Trimming shortened V by 1 base and J by 2 bases, and 11 bases separated the two germline ends. Germline assignment: CDR1 SGHVS and CDR2 FNYEAQ. This CDR3 has 16 amino acids. The CDR3 protein is CASSLGGTINTGELFF. The CDR3, as DNA: TGTGCCAGCAGCTTAGGCGGGACGATTAACACCGGGGAGCTGTTTTTT.

This chain links TRBV30 with TRBJ2-5, with 14 nucleotides matching TRBD2. Germline V gives CDR1 GTSNPN, CDR2 SVGIG (reference sequence). The CDR3 length is 15 residues. V gave up 4 bases and J gave up 4 bases; unmatched junction bases: 5. The CDR3 spells CAWTEGLAGAETQYF. DNA for the CDR3: TGTGCCTGGACGGAGGGACTAGCGGGGGCAGAGACCCAGTACTTC.

The rearrangement links TRBV11-2 to TRBJ2-3; possible D gene TRBD1, 5 bases. V was shortened by 1 base and J by 4 bases, with 9 bases between the two germline ends. Germline CDR1 is SGHAT and CDR2 is FQNNGV. This CDR3 has 14 amino acids. CDR3 nucleotides: TGTGCCAGCAGCTTAGGTTTGGGGCCAGATACGCAGTATTTT. Its protein product is CASSLGLGPDTQYF.

The rearrangement uses TRBV6-1 and TRBJ1-1, with 8 positions matching TRBD1. The J segment lost 5 bases and the V segment lost 5 bases, leaving 7 bases of the junction unmatched. Germline V lookup: CDR1 MNHNS, CDR2 SASEGT. The CDR3 totals 14 residues. The CDR3 DNA is TGTGCCAGCAGTTTCGGACAGGGAGAGACTGAAGCTTTCTTT. Protein product: CASSFGQGETEAFF.

CDR3 DNA: TGTGCCAGCAGTTCCACAGGGGTAAGGACTGAAGCTTTCTTT. Encoded protein: CASSSTGVRTEAFF. The chain uses TRBV28 and TRBJ1-1; the match to TRBD1 covers 7 bases. Trimming at V came to 4 bases and at J to 5 bases, leaving 7 bases not matched to a gene. CDR1 MDHEN and CDR2 SYDVKM come from the germline V gene. CDR3 size: 14 residues.

This chain joins TRBV6-5 and TRBJ2-1; D is unresolved. The CDR3 is made up of 13 amino acids. Germline assignment: CDR1 MNHEY and CDR2 SVGAGI. Trimming took 5 bases from V and 7 from J, leaving 12 bases between them. CDR3 amino acids: CASSPAGMNEQFF. CDR3 nucleotides: TGTGCCAGCAGTCCAGCCGGTATGAATGAGCAGTTCTTC.

The chain couples TRBV30 to TRBJ2-5; 14 nucleotides agree with TRBD2. V shed 0 bases and J 2 bases; nucleotides not matched to a gene: 5. The germline gives CDR1 GTSNPN, CDR2 SVGIG (reference sequence). The CDR3 sequence is 17 residues long. The chain's CDR3 is CAWSVRLAGGLQETQYF. CDR3 DNA: TGTGCCTGGAGTGTCCGACTAGCGGGAGGGCTACAAGAGACCCAGTACTTC.

Note on this clone: This same CDR3 is encoded by further DNA sequences in the sample. The chain employs TRBV5-1 and TRBJ2-7, with D unresolved. Germline assignment: CDR1 SGHRS and CDR2 YFSETQ. The length of the CDR3 is 15 residues. Trimming took 0 bases from V and 0 from J, leaving 10 bases between them. The CDR3 nucleotides read TGCGCCAGCAGCTTGGAATCGGAGAGCTCCTACGAGCAGTACTTC. The encoded protein is CASSLESESSYEQYF.

The J gene is TRBJ2-3, the V gene TRBV19; D may correspond to TRBD1 or TRBD2 (5 bases each). Germline lookup yields CDR1 LNHDA and CDR2 SQIVND (reference sequence). The V gene lost 1 base and the J gene lost 1 base, with 9 bases spanning the gap. CDR3 length equals 15 residues. Here the CDR3 reads CASSIGGARTDTQYF. The CDR3 nucleotides are TGTGCCAGTAGTATAGGAGGGGCCCGCACAGATACGCAGTATTTT.

This chain connects TRBV25-1 to TRBJ1-6; possibly TRBD1 for D (6 bases). The V end lost 8 bases, the J end lost 10 bases, and 18 bases lay between the germline ends. This CDR3 is 14 amino acids long. In germline, CDR1 is MGHDK, CDR2 SYGVNS. The CDR3 DNA follows: TGTGCCAGCCGCACGGGGGGGGCGGAATCACCCCTCCACTTT. Translation gives CASRTGGAESPLHF.

V is TRBV5-1 and J is TRBJ2-2; 8 positions agree with TRBD1. Germline loops: CDR1 SGHRS, CDR2 YFSETQ. The V gene end was trimmed by 3 bases and the J gene end by 6 bases; junction bases not matched to a gene: 10. The CDR3 consists of 16 residues. CDR3 protein: CASSSGQGFIAGELFF. The CDR3 nucleotides read TGCGCCAGCAGCTCCGGACAGGGTTTTATTGCCGGGGAGCTGTTTTTT.

The chain combines TRBV7-2 with TRBJ1-1, with TRBD1 matching 9 bases. Germline CDR1 SGHTA, CDR2 FQGNSA. CDR3 length: 15 amino acids. Unmatched junction bases numbered 9, after V lost 5 bases and J lost 5 bases. CDR3 sequence: CASSRKTGTGTEAFF. The CDR3 DNA reads as TGTGCCAGCAGCCGTAAGACAGGGACAGGGACTGAAGCTTTCTTT.

The J gene is TRBJ2-1, the V gene TRBV7-8; 9 bases are shared with TRBD2. The CDR3 contains 15 residues. Germline V lookup: CDR1 SGHVS, CDR2 FQNEAQ. V lost 1 base, J lost 6 bases, and 4 bases stayed unmatched. CDR3 in DNA: TGTGCCAGCAGCTTAGGGCCTAGCGGGACCAATGAGCAGTTCTTC. Its protein is CASSLGPSGTNEQFF.